Below are 27 T cell receptor beta chains sequenced from a single sample in a study of CD8 T cells in Susac syndrome (dated by TCRdb to about 2019). Preparation of the library involved the immunoSEQ multiplex PCR assay. RNA was extracted using the RNeasy kit, and about 0.45 to 1 microgram was reverse transcribed with random hexamers. TCRdb applied fastp at Q25 and MiXCR to the public reads, then kept only in-frame beta chains. Here each entry gathers all rows of one CDR3 protein and keeps the most common genes and DNA. Across this sample there are about 190,000 distinct CDR3 sequences, with over 90% seen only once. Clones ranked in the top ten supply around 0.16% of the sample. Sequenced: CD8+ T cells from PBMCs. These receptors all stem from a human donor with Susac syndrome.

The chain couples TRBV11-2 to TRBJ2-3, with 12 bases fitting TRBD2. The CDR3 consists of 17 residues. CDR1 and CDR2 (germline): SGHAT, FQNNGV. The ends lost 8 bases at V and 2 bases at J; junction bases unmatched: 11. The CDR3 nucleotides read TGTGCCAGCTGGGGACTAGCGGGCTCGAGGGCCACAGATACGCAGTATTTT. Protein product: CASWGLAGSRATDTQYF. The full variable domain, in which reference TRBV11-2 and TRBJ2-3 provide the parts outside the CDR3, is EAGVAQSPRYKIIEKRQSVAFWCNPISGHATLYWYQQILGQGPKLLIQFQNNGVVDDSQLPKDRFSAERLKGVDSTLKIQPAKLEDSAVYLCASWGLAGSRATDTQYFGPGTRLTVL.

V gene TRBV27 combines with J gene TRBJ1-2, with D perhaps TRBD1 (5 bases). The V and J ends lost 6 bases and 6 bases respectively, with 17 bases between them. Germline loops: CDR1 MNHEY, CDR2 SMNVEV (reference sequence). This CDR3 has 14 residues. CDR3 in amino acids: CASSSGGARNGYTF. CDR3 coding DNA: TGTGCCAGCAGCTCCGGTGGGGCTCGCAATGGCTACACCTTC.

The rearrangement links TRBV28 to TRBJ1-1, with unresolved D. Trimming removed 4 bases at V and 0 bases at J, with 9 bases between. Germline lookup yields CDR1 MDHEN and CDR2 SYDVKM. The CDR3 extends over 14 amino acids. The CDR3 nucleotides read TGTGCCAGCAGTTCCCGACAAATGAACACTGAAGCTTTCTTT. This codes for CASSSRQMNTEAFF.

This chain joins TRBV13 and TRBJ1-1, with D unresolved. The CDR3 extends over 12 amino acids. Germline assignment: CDR1 PRHDT and CDR2 FYEKMQ (reference sequence). V was shortened by 3 bases and J by 5 bases, with 7 bases between the two germline ends. This CDR3 reads CASSFPGTEAFF. The CDR3 DNA follows: TGTGCCAGCAGCTTTCCGGGAACTGAAGCTTTCTTT.

This chain uses TRBV29-1 with TRBJ1-1; 7 bases align to TRBD1. Looked up from germline, CDR1 is SQVTM and CDR2 is ANQGSEA. Trimming cost V 6 bases and J 5 bases; bases outside gene matches: 12. CDR3 length equals 14 residues. The CDR3: CSVPYNRGGTEAFF. In DNA, the CDR3 is TGCAGCGTCCCATATAACAGGGGAGGGACTGAAGCTTTCTTT.

This clonotype showed up just a few times. The chain recombines TRBV12-3 or TRBV12-4 with TRBJ2-7, with TRBD2 matching 8 bases. V lost 6 bases to trimming and J lost 4 bases; unmatched junction nucleotides: 5. This CDR3 spans 13 amino acids. DNA for the CDR3: TGTGCCAGCAGAGGTACTAGCGGTTACGAGCAGTACTTC. Translation: CASRGTSGYEQYF.

The chain carries TRBV12-3 or TRBV12-4 and TRBJ2-3; D is undetermined. The V end was cut by 1 base, the J end by 4 bases, with 12 bases between. This CDR3 is 15 amino acids long. The CDR3 nucleotides are TGTGCCAGCAGTTTAGGAGGATTAGGGCCAGATACGCAGTATTTT. Translated, it gives CASSLGGLGPDTQYF.

The chain has TRBV6-5 and TRBJ2-1; unclear D gene. The CDR3 loop spans 15 amino acids. Between the trimmed V and J ends, which lost 2 bases and 3 bases, there was a span of 11 bases. Germline V CDR1 and CDR2: MNHEY, SVGAGI. The CDR3 bases are TGTGCCAGCAGTTACAACAGTAAGGTCTACAATGAGCAGTTCTTC. Residues: CASSYNSKVYNEQFF.

The gene calls are TRBV4-1 and TRBJ2-1; weak D call: TRBD2 (5 bases). Germline loops: CDR1 MGHRA, CDR2 YSYEKL. V lost 1 base and J lost 1, with 11 bases in between. The CDR3 runs 16 residues. The CDR3, as DNA: TGCGCCAGCAGCCAAGCCCGGGAATCTTCCTACAATGAGCAGTTCTTC. As protein: CASSQARESSYNEQFF.

This sequence joins TRBV4-2 and TRBJ2-3, with a weak D call TRBD2 (6 bases). CDR3 length equals 19 residues. With 2 bases removed from V and 1 base from J, the gap between germline ends came to 22 bases. Germline CDR1 reads LGHNA; CDR2 reads YNFKEQ. The DNA for the CDR3 is TGTGCCAGCAGCCAATTCATGGGGGAGGATTTACGACGCACAGATACGCAGTATTTT. Its protein product is CASSQFMGEDLRRTDTQYF.

V gene TRBV20-1 combines with J gene TRBJ2-4, with 7 bases fitting TRBD1. V gave up 6 bases and J gave up 1 base; unmatched junction bases: 3. The CDR3 is made up of 13 amino acids. CDR1 is DFQATT and CDR2 is SNEGSKA in the germline V gene (reference sequence). DNA of the CDR3: TGCAGTGCCAGGACAGGCGCCAAAAACATTCAGTACTTC. Amino acid sequence: CSARTGAKNIQYF.

This chain joins TRBV2 and TRBJ1-1; 10 nucleotides align to TRBD1. Germline lookup yields CDR1 SNHLY and CDR2 FYNNEI. This CDR3 is 14 amino acids long. The ends lost 6 bases at V and 5 bases at J; junction bases unmatched: 6. For the CDR3, the DNA is TGTGCCAGCAGAGGGGGACAGGGGAGAACTGAAGCTTTCTTT. It translates to CASRGGQGRTEAFF. The entire variable domain, with the rest obtained from reference TRBV2 and TRBJ1-1, is as follows: EPEVTQTPSHQVTQMGQEVILRCVPISNHLYFYWYRQILGQKVEFLVSFYNNEISEKSEIFDDQFSVERPDGSNFTLKIRSTKLEDSAMYFCASRGGQGRTEAFFGQGTRLTVV.

The chain uses TRBV9 and TRBJ1-5; D might be TRBD1 (5 bases). The CDR3 has 13 amino acids. Germline loops: CDR1 SGDLS, CDR2 YYNGEE. V dropped 2 bases and J dropped 7 bases, with 10 bases sitting between them. CDR3: CASSVGGGQPQHF. CDR3 nucleotide sequence: TGTGCCAGCAGCGTTGGGGGAGGACAGCCCCAGCATTTT.

DNA of the CDR3: TGTGCCAGCAGCGTAGAGGGGCAGGCGAACACCGGGGAGCTGTTTTTT. This encodes CASSVEGQANTGELFF. The rearrangement links TRBV9 to TRBJ2-2; a possible D gene is TRBD1 (5 bases). There are 16 residues in the CDR3. Deletions cut 0 bases from V and 0 bases from J, with 9 bases between. Germline V gene data show CDR1 as SGDLS and CDR2 as YYNGEE.

This chain uses TRBV4-1 with TRBJ1-5; 11 positions match TRBD1. The CDR3 loop spans 14 amino acids. V lost 4 bases, J lost 5 bases, and 1 base stayed unmatched. The germline gives CDR1 MGHRA, CDR2 YSYEKL. The CDR3 here is CASSLDRGHQPQHF. CDR3 nucleotides: TGCGCCAGCAGCCTGGACAGGGGGCATCAGCCCCAGCATTTT.

The J gene is TRBJ1-1, the V gene TRBV30; no firm D call. The CDR3 loop spans 11 amino acids. CDR1 and CDR2 (germline): GTSNPN, SVGIG (reference sequence). Trimming cost V 4 bases and J 11 bases, with 14 bases left between them. CDR3 coding DNA: TGTGCCTGGACACTGTCCGGGTTGGCTTTCTTT. This encodes CAWTLSGLAFF.

The rearrangement uses TRBV28 and TRBJ2-7; D is unresolved. The CDR3 has 14 residues. CDR1 and CDR2 from the germline V gene are MDHEN and SYDVKM. V was trimmed by 2 bases and J by 2 bases, leaving 10 bases between them. In DNA, the CDR3 is TGTGCCAGCAGTTTACCCCGGGCAGCCTACGAGCAGTACTTC. Its translation is CASSLPRAAYEQYF.

The rearrangement uses TRBV20-1 and TRBJ2-7, with D perhaps being TRBD1 or TRBD2 (5 bases each). CDR3 length: 13 residues. The germline V gene encodes CDR1 DFQATT and CDR2 SNEGSKA (reference sequence). The V end lost 3 bases, the J end lost 5 bases, and 14 bases lay between the germline ends. The CDR3 DNA is TGCAGTGCTAGTCTCGGGGCCTTGGACGAGCAGTACTTC. Translating gives CSASLGALDEQYF.

The rearrangement uses TRBV20-1 and TRBJ1-6, with a tentative D call TRBD1 (6 bases). The V and J ends lost 4 bases and 8 bases respectively, with 12 bases between them. Looked up from germline, CDR1 is DFQATT and CDR2 is SNEGSKA (reference sequence). The CDR3 covers 13 residues. CDR3 nucleotides: TGCAGTGCTAAAACAGGGAGAGATTCACCCCTCCACTTT. This translates into CSAKTGRDSPLHF.

The CDR3 nucleotides are TGCAGTGCTCCGGACAGTACCTACGAGCAGTACTTC. This translates into CSAPDSTYEQYF. The chain is built from TRBV20-1 and TRBJ2-7; a weak D match, TRBD1 (6 bases). V lost 5 bases to trimming and J lost 2 bases, with 10 bases between them. The CDR3 extends over 12 amino acids. Germline V gene lookup returns CDR1 DFQATT and CDR2 SNEGSKA (reference sequence).

This clonotype was picked up one time. The chain links TRBV28 to TRBJ1-5; 7 positions agree with TRBD1. Germline trimming cut 4 bases from V and 0 bases from J; bases unmatched to any gene: 3. There are 15 residues in the CDR3. The germline V gene has CDR1 MDHEN and CDR2 SYDVKM. The CDR3 region has the DNA TGTGCCAGCAGTTGGACAGGAGATAGCAATCAGCCCCAGCATTTT. Protein sequence: CASSWTGDSNQPQHF.

The gene calls are TRBV18 and TRBJ2-1; TRBD2 aligns across 8 bases. Germline trimming cut 4 bases from V and 7 bases from J; bases unmatched to any gene: 9. The CDR3 runs to 15 residues. CDR1 KGHSH and CDR2 LQKENI come from the germline V gene. The chain's CDR3 is CASSRPAGALNEQFF. The CDR3 region has the DNA TGTGCCAGCTCACGTCCAGCGGGAGCTTTGAATGAGCAGTTCTTC.

V and J are TRBV20-1 and TRBJ2-1, with 11 bases matching TRBD2. This CDR3 has 15 amino acids. CDR1 DFQATT and CDR2 SNEGSKA come from the germline V gene (reference sequence). After removal of 0 bases from V and 7 bases from J, the junction contained 5 bases not matched to a gene. Here the CDR3 DNA reads TGCAGTGCTAGAGATGTAGCGGGGGGGCTAAATGAGCAGTTCTTC. This gives the protein CSARDVAGGLNEQFF.

This clonotype was seen once. The chain links TRBV9 to TRBJ2-2; TRBD1 or TRBD2 may be the D gene (6 bases each). The ends were cut back, 4 bases at V and 2 bases at J, with 15 bases in the middle. CDR3 size: 16 residues. Per the germline V gene, CDR1 is SGDLS and CDR2 is YYNGEE. CDR3 loop: CASSPRGAGNTGELFF. DNA for the CDR3: TGTGCCAGCAGCCCCAGGGGAGCGGGTAACACCGGGGAGCTGTTTTTT.

The J gene is TRBJ2-7, the V gene TRBV28; 9 nucleotides align to TRBD2. CDR3 length: 14 residues. Per germline, CDR1 MDHEN and CDR2 SYDVKM. V was clipped by 5 bases and J by 5 bases; unmatched bases: 7. The CDR3 reads CASSPPGLANEQYF. The DNA of the CDR3 is TGTGCCAGCAGTCCCCCAGGACTAGCGAACGAGCAGTACTTC.

The V gene is TRBV7-9, the J gene TRBJ2-3, with 8 bases fitting TRBD2. Germline V gene sequence: CDR1 SEHNR, CDR2 FQNEAQ (reference sequence). The J segment lost 5 bases and the V segment lost 5 bases, leaving 15 bases of the junction unmatched. CDR3 size: 17 residues. This chain's CDR3 is CASSPQAGALSGDTQYF. CDR3 nucleotide sequence: TGTGCCAGCAGCCCCCAAGCGGGGGCTTTATCGGGAGATACGCAGTATTTT.

The chain joins TRBV3-1 to TRBJ2-1; D not resolved. Germline CDR1 is LGHDT and CDR2 is YNNKEL (reference sequence). The CDR3 contains 11 residues. V was pared by 4 bases and J by 9 bases, with 7 bases between. Here the CDR3 reads CASSRGPEQFF. DNA of the CDR3: TGTGCCAGCAGCCGGGGTCCTGAGCAGTTCTTC.